This TCR beta chain comes out of a study of shared clonotypes between healthy human individuals. Study-wide context: CD8 memory received one plate per donor, CD8 naive two, CD4 memory three and CD4 naive three.

An assay was performed, and its level was deep. Every subset's genomic DNA went evenly onto several immunoSEQ plates. TCRdb's copy holds only in-frame clones and misses some; the assay was immunoSEQ multiplex PCR. The sample contains some 1,600,000 clones, about 98% of which appear only once. Trimming pared 4 bases from V and 2 bases from J, leaving 21 bases between. This CDR3 region has 17 residues. Per germline, CDR1 MDHEN and CDR2 SYDVKM. This chain joins TRBV28 and TRBJ2-7, with D possibly TRBD1 on 6 matching bases. Specimen: naive CD4+ T cells sorted from blood. The subset is: CD45RA+ positively selected. This sequence was found in a man aged 25 to 45 in good health. The CDR3 region is CASSSPGNREIPYEQYF. The CDR3 nucleotides read TGTGCCAGCAGTTCACCAGGTAACAGGGAAATCCCCTACGAGCAGTACTTC.